A single sample is the source of the 2 T cell receptor beta chains below, sequenced in a study of cytomegalovirus exposure and HLA in healthy donors. The PCR employed 60 Vbeta primers together with 13 Jbeta primers. Repertoires were generated with immunoSEQ multiplex PCR, while TCRdb's copy carries only in-frame clones and drops some. The sample has approximately 150,000 clones, around 86% seen once; the top ten hold roughly 2%. The source material was PBMCs. These receptors were collected from a human donor in good health.

This clone was seen only a few times. The chain joins TRBV4-1 to TRBJ2-7; 8 nucleotides agree with TRBD1. The CDR3 totals 14 residues. From germline, CDR1 is MGHRA and CDR2 YSYEKL. J gave up 5 bases and V 3 bases, and 6 bases lay outside the gene matches. CDR3 nucleotide sequence: TGCGCCAGCAGCCATCCCGACAGGGGTAACGAGCAGTACTTC. This gives the protein CASSHPDRGNEQYF.

The J gene is TRBJ1-1, the V gene TRBV10-3, with D tentatively TRBD1 (6 bases). CDR1 ENHRY and CDR2 SYGVKD come from the germline V gene. V dropped 3 bases and J dropped 4 bases, with 18 bases sitting between them. The CDR3 is 16 residues long. CDR3 region: CAISDLDSYFFTEAFF. CDR3 DNA: TGTGCCATCAGTGACTTGGACAGCTATTTCTTCACTGAAGCTTTCTTT.